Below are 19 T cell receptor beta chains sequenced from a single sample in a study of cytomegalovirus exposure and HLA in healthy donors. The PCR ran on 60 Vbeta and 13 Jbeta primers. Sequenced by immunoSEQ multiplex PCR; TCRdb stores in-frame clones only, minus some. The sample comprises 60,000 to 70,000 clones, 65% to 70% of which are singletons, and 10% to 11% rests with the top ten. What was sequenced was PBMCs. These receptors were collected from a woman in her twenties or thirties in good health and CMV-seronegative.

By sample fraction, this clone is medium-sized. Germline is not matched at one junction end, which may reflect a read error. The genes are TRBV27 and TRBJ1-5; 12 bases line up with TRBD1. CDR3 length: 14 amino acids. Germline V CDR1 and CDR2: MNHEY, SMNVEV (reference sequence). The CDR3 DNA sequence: TGTGCGAGCAAGGGGACAGGGGGCCATCAGCCCCAGCATTTT. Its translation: CASKGTGGHQPQHF.

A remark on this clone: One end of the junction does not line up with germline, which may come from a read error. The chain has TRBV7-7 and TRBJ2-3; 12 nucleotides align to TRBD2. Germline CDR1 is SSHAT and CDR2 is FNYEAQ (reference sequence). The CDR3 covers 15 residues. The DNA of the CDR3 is TGTGCTAGCAGTCCTAGCGGGGGGGCCGCGGATACGCAGTATTTT. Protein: CASSPSGGAADTQYF.

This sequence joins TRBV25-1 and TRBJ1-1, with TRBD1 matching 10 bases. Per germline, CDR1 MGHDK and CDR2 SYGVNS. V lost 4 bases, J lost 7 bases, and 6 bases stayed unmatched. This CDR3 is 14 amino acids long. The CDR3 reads CASSAPTGGGEAFF. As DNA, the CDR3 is TGTGCCAGCAGTGCTCCGACAGGGGGCGGTGAAGCTTTCTTT.

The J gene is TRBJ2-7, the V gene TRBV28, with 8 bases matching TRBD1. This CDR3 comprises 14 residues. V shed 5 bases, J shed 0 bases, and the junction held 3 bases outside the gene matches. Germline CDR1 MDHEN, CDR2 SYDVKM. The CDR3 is CASSRTGSSYEQYF. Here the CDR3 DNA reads TGTGCCAGCAGTCGGACAGGGAGCTCCTACGAGCAGTACTTC. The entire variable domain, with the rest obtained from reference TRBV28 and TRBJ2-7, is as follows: DVKVTQSSRYLVKRTGEKVFLECVQDMDHENMFWYRQDPGLGLRLIYFSYDVKMKEKGDIPEGYSVSREKKERFSLILESASTNQTSMYLCASSRTGSSYEQYFGPGTRLTVT.

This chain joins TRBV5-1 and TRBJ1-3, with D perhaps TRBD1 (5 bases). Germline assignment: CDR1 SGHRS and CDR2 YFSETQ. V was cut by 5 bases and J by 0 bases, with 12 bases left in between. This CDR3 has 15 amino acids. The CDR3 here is CASRGGAHSGNTIYF. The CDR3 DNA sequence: TGCGCCAGCAGAGGTGGGGCCCACTCTGGAAACACCATATATTTT.

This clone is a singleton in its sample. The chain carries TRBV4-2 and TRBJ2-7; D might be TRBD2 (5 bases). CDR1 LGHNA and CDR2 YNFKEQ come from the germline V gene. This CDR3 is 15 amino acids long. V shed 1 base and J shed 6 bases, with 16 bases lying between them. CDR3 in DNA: TGTGCCAGCAGCCAAGCGCTAGAGGGTTCGAGCGAGCAGTACTTC. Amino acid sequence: CASSQALEGSSEQYF.

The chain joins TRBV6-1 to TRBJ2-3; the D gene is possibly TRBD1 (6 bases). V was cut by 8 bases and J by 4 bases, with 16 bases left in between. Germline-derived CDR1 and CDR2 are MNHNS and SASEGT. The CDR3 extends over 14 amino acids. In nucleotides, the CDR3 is TGTGCCAGCCGCCCAACAGGGCCCCCAGATACGCAGTATTTT. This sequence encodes CASRPTGPPDTQYF.

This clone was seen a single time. CDR3: CASSLGGPAQPQHF. The CDR3 region has the DNA TGTGCCAGCAGCTTAGGTGGGCCTGCGCAGCCCCAGCATTTT. The rearrangement joins TRBV11-2 to TRBJ1-5; no firm D call. The CDR3 spans 14 residues. The germline CDR1 and CDR2 sequences are SGHAT and FQNNGV. V lost 1 base and J 7 bases, leaving 11 bases between the germline ends.

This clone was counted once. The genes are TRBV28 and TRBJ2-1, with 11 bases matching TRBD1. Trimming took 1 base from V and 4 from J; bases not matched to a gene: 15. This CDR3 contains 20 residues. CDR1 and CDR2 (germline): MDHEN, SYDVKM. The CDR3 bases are TGTGCCAGCAGTTTATACTCCCTGAGCTCCGGGACAGGGGGGTACAATGAGCAGTTCTTC. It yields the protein CASSLYSLSSGTGGYNEQFF.

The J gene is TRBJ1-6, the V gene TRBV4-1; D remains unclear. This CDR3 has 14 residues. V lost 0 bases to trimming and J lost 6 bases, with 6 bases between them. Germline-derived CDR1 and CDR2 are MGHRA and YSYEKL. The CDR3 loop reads CASSQDRSNSPLHF. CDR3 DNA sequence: TGCGCCAGCAGCCAAGATAGGAGTAATTCACCCCTCCACTTT.

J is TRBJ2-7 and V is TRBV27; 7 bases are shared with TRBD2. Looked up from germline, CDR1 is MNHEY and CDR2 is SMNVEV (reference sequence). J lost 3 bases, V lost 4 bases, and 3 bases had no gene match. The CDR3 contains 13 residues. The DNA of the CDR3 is TGTGCCAGCAGTTATGGGGGGGGCTACGAGCAGTACTTC. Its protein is CASSYGGGYEQYF.

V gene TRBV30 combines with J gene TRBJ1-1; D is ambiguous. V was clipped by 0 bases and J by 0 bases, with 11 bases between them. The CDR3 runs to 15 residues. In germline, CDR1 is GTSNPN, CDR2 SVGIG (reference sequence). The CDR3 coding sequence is TGTGCCTGGAGTGTACTGCGGCAAGTGAACACTGAAGCTTTCTTT. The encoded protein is CAWSVLRQVNTEAFF.

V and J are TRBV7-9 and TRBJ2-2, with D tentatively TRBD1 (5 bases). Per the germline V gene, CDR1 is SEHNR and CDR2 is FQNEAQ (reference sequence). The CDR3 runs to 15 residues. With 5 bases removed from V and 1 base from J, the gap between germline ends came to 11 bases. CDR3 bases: TGTGCCAGCAGCCCCACGACAGTGAACACCGGGGAGCTGTTTTTT. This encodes CASSPTTVNTGELFF.

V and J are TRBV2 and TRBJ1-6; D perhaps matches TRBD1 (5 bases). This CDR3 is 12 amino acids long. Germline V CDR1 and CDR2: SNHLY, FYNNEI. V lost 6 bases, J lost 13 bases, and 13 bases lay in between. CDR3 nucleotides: TGTGCCAGCAGGCAGGGTGAGGAGCCCCTCCACTTT. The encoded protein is CASRQGEEPLHF.

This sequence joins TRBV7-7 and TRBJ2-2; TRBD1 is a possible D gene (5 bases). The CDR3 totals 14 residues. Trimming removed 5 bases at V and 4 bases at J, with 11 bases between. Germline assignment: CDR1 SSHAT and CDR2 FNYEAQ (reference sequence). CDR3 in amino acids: CASSPGWGTGELFF. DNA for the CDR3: TGTGCCAGCAGCCCAGGGTGGGGCACCGGGGAGCTGTTTTTT.

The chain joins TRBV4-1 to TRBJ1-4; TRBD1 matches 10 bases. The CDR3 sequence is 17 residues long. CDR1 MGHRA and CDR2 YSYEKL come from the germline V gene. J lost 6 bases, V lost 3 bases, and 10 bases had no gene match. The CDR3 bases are TGCGCCAGCAGCCACCCACCAACCGGGACAGGGGATGAAAAACTGTTTTTT. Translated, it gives CASSHPPTGTGDEKLFF.

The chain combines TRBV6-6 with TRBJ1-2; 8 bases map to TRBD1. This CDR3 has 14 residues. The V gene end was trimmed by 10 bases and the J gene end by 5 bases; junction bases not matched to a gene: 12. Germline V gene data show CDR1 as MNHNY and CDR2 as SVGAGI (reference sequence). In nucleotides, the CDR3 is TGTGCCACCAAAGCCCCAGGGGGCGGTTATGGCTACACCTTC. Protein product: CATKAPGGGYGYTF.

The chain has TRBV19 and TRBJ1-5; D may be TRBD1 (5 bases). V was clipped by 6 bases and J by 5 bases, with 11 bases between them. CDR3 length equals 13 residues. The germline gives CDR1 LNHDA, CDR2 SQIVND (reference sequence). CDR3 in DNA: TGTGCCAGTAGCAGGCTAGGGGATCAGCCCCAGCATTTT. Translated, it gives CASSRLGDQPQHF.

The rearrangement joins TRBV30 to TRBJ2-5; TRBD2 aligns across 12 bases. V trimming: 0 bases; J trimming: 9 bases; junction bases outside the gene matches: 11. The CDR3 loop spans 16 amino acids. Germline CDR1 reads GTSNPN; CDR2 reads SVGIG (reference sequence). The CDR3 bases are TGTGCCTGGAGTGTACGCACTAGCGGGGGGCGGGTGGCCCAGTACTTC. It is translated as CAWSVRTSGGRVAQYF.